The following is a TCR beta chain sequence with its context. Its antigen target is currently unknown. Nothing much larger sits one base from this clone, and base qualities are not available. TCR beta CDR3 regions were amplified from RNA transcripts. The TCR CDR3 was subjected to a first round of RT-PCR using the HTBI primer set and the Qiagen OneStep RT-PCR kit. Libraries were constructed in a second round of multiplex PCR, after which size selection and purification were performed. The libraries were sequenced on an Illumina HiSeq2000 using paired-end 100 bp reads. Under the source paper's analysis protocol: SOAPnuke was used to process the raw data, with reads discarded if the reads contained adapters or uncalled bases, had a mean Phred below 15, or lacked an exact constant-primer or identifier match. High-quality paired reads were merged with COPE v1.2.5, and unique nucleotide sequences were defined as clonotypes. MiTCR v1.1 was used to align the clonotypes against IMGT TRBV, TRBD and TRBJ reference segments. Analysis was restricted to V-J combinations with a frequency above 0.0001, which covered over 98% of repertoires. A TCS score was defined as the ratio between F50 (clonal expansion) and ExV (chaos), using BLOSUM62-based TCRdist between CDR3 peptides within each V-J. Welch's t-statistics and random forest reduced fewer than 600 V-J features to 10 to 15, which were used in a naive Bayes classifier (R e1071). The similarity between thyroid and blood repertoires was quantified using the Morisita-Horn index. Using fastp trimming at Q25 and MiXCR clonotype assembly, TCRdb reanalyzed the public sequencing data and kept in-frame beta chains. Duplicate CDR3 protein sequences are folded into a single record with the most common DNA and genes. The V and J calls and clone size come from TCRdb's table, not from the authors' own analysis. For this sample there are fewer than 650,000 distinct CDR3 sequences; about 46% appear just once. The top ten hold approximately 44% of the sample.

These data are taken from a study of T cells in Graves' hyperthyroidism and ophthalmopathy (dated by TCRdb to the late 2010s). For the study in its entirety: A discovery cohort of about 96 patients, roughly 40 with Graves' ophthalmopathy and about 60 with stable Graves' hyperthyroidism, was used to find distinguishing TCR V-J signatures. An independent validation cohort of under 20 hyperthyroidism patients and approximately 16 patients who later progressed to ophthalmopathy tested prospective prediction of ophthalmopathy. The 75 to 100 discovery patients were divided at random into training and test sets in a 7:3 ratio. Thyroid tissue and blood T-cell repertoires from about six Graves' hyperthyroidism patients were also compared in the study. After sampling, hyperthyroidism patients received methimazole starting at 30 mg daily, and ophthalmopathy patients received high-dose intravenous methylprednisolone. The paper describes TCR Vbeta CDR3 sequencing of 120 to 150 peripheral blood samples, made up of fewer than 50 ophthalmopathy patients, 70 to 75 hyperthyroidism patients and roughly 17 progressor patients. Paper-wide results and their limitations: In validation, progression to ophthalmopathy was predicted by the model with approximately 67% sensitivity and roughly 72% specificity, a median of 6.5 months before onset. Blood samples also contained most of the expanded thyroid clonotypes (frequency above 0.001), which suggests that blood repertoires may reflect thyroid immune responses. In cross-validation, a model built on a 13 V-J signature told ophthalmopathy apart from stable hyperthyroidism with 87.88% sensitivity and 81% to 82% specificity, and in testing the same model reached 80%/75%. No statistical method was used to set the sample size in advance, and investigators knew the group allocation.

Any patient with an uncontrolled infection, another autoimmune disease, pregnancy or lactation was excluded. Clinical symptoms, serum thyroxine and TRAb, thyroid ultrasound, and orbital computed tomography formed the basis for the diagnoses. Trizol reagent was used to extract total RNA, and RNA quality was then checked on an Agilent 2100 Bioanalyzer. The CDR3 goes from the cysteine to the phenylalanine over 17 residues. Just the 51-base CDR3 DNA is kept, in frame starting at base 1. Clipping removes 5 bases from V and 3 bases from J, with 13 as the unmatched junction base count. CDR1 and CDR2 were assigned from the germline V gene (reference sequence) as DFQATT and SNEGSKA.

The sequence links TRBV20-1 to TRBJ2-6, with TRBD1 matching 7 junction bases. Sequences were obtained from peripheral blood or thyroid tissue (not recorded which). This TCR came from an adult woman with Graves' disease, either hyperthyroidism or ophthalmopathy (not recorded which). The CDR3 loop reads CSAPRGTASFGANVLTF. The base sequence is TGCAGTGCTCCCAGAGGGACAGCCTCTTTTGGGGCCAACGTCCTGACTTTC.